A single sample gave rise to the 5 T cell receptor beta chains below, sequenced in a study of blood T cell repertoires in COVID-19. Sequencing was performed with immunoSEQ multiplex PCR; in TCRdb, only in-frame clones are kept and a portion is missing. Counted here are approximately 170,000 clones, about 83% occurring once; the ten biggest clones make up approximately 4%. Sequenced: PBMCs or T cells enriched from blood (not recorded which). The receptors were gathered from a woman aged 50 to 65 in a cohort exposed to, infected with or recovered from COVID-19 (not recorded which).

This clone has just a few counts. This chain connects TRBV27 to TRBJ2-1; the match to TRBD2 covers 7 bases. The junction had 9 bases not matched to a gene; V was cut back by 5 bases and J by 8 bases. The CDR3 is made up of 14 amino acids. CDR1 and CDR2 (germline): MNHEY, SMNVEV (reference sequence). Here the CDR3 reads CASSPRGGWDEQFF. Here the CDR3 DNA reads TGTGCCAGCAGTCCACGGGGAGGGTGGGATGAGCAGTTCTTC.

Points on this clone: The junction differs from germline at one of its ends, possibly a read error. The gene calls are TRBV4-1 and TRBJ2-3; 7 nucleotides match TRBD2. The CDR3 consists of 16 residues. From germline, CDR1 is MGHRA and CDR2 YSYEKL. CDR3 in amino acids: CASSEELDTLARTQYF. As DNA, the CDR3 is TGCGCCAGCAGCGAAGAACTTGATACACTAGCGCGGACGCAGTATTTT.

The rearrangement uses TRBV5-4 and TRBJ2-5; 7 bases are shared with TRBD1. J gave up 0 bases and V 4 bases, and 9 bases lay outside the gene matches. The CDR3 is made up of 16 amino acids. The V gene's germline CDR1 is SGHNT and CDR2 YYREEE (reference sequence). The CDR3 DNA reads TGTGCCAGCAGCACCCGACAGGGCGGGTACCAAGAGACCCAGTACTTC. It codes for CASSTRQGGYQETQYF.

The V and J genes are TRBV11-2 and TRBJ2-3, with TRBD2 identical over 10 bases. In germline, CDR1 is SGHAT, CDR2 FQNNGV. V was clipped by 5 bases and J by 0 bases; unmatched bases: 8. The CDR3 spans 17 residues. The CDR3 region has the DNA TGTGCCAGCAGCGAAAGGCTAGCGGGAGACAGCACAGATACGCAGTATTTT. It codes for CASSERLAGDSTDTQYF.

The chain employs TRBV18 and TRBJ1-4, with TRBD1 matching over 7 bases. Per germline, CDR1 KGHSH and CDR2 LQKENI. After removal of 3 bases from V and 10 bases from J, the junction contained 14 bases not matched to a gene. There are 16 residues in the CDR3. The CDR3 protein is CASSPGGDAGGRKLFF. The CDR3 DNA sequence: TGTGCCAGCTCACCCGGAGGGGACGCAGGGGGTCGAAAACTGTTTTTT.